The next 25 T cell receptor beta chains were all read from a single sample in a study of T cell repertoires in cytomegalovirus infection. The antigens these receptors bind are not known. TCRdb processed the reads anew with MiXCR; each CDR3 protein has one entry. The repertoire holds approximately 730,000 distinct CDR3 sequences, with about 33% as singletons. Sample: cultured PBMCs, taken from culture after CMV antigen stimulation. All receptors come from a human donor in good health (CMV status not recorded). Some clones in this sample may be carry-over from other donors' samples.

This clonotype appeared a few times. In nucleotides, the CDR3 is TGCAGTGCTAGAGATAGCAGGGAGGGTACAGATACGCAGTATTTT. The encoded protein is CSARDSREGTDTQYF. The rearrangement links TRBV20-1 to TRBJ2-3; 7 positions agree with TRBD2. V lost 0 bases and J lost 3; bases outside the gene matches: 6. This CDR3 is built from 15 residues. Germline-derived CDR1 and CDR2 are DFQATT and SNEGSKA (reference sequence).

This clonotype came up a few times. The chain uses TRBV7-8 and TRBJ2-5; D remains ambiguous. V shed 8 bases and J shed 5 bases, with 15 bases lying between them. The CDR3 runs to 13 residues. CDR1 is SGHVS, CDR2 FQNEAQ, per germline. As DNA, the CDR3 is TGTGCCAGCGGCCGACCCCCCCGGGAGACCCAGTACTTC. It specifies CASGRPPRETQYF.

The sample holds a few counts of this clonotype. This chain links TRBV4-1 with TRBJ2-5, with TRBD1 identical over 12 bases. V lost 5 bases and J lost 5; bases outside the gene matches: 15. The CDR3 has 18 amino acids. Germline loops: CDR1 MGHRA, CDR2 YSYEKL. CDR3 nucleotide sequence: TGCGCCAGCAGCGCCAGAACCCACGGGACAGGGGGCGAGGAGACCCAGTACTTC. This sequence encodes CASSARTHGTGGEETQYF.

This CDR3 reads CSARDFRGGQPQHF. CDR3 in DNA: TGCAGTGCTAGAGATTTTCGTGGGGGACAGCCCCAGCATTTT. The rearrangement links TRBV20-1 to TRBJ1-5; tentative D call: TRBD1 (5 bases). The germline V gene encodes CDR1 DFQATT and CDR2 SNEGSKA (reference sequence). The CDR3 extends over 14 amino acids. Trimming pared 0 bases from V and 7 bases from J, leaving 13 bases between.

This clonotype was counted between two and nine times. The rearrangement uses TRBV5-4 and TRBJ2-5; unclear D gene. The CDR3 has 14 residues. Germline lookup yields CDR1 SGHNT and CDR2 YYREEE (reference sequence). The ends were cut back, 0 bases at V and 5 bases at J, with 11 bases in the middle. The CDR3 reads CASSLEGHGETQYF. The CDR3 DNA sequence: TGTGCCAGCAGCTTGGAGGGTCACGGGGAGACCCAGTACTTC. Looking up the rest from reference TRBV5-4 and TRBJ2-5 gives the full variable domain: ETGVTQSPTHLIKTRGQQVTLRCSSQSGHNTVSWYQQALGQGPQFIFQYYREEENGRGNFPPRFSGLQFPNYSSELNVNALELDDSALYLCASSLEGHGETQYFGPGTRLLVL.

This clonotype turned up a few times. The chain carries TRBV7-2 and TRBJ2-3; no reliable D call. Trimming took off 5 bases at V and 1 base at J, with 7 bases between the two ends. Germline lookup yields CDR1 SGHTA and CDR2 FQGNSA. The CDR3 runs to 13 residues. The CDR3 nucleotides read TGTGCCAGCAGCGCGCTGGGCACAGATACGCAGTATTTT. This encodes CASSALGTDTQYF.

This clonotype showed up just a few times. The chain links TRBV7-6 to TRBJ1-5; TRBD1 matches at 9 bases. The CDR3 is 14 amino acids. The V gene's germline CDR1 is SGHVS and CDR2 FNYEAQ. Unmatched junction bases numbered 5, after V lost 7 bases and J lost 4 bases. The CDR3 sequence: CASIGDRDNQPQHF. The CDR3 region has the DNA TGTGCCAGCATCGGGGACAGGGATAATCAGCCCCAGCATTTT.

The rearrangement joins TRBV7-2 to TRBJ2-1, with 10 bases lining up with TRBD2. CDR1 and CDR2 (germline): SGHTA, FQGNSA. The CDR3 has 15 residues. V was pared by 5 bases and J by 6 bases, with 7 bases of the junction left unmatched. CDR3 in DNA: TGTGCCAGCAGCGCCCTAGCGGGAGTGGCCAATGAGCAGTTCTTC. This translates into CASSALAGVANEQFF.

This chain links TRBV12-3 or TRBV12-4 with TRBJ2-2, with D possibly matching TRBD1 (7 bases). V gave up 8 bases and J gave up 3 bases, with 16 bases separating them. This CDR3 contains 15 residues. CDR3: CASSNRGLYTGELFF. As DNA, the CDR3 is TGTGCCAGCTCAAACAGGGGACTGTACACCGGGGAGCTGTTTTTT.

CDR3 sequence reads: CASSTVAEAFF. For the CDR3, the DNA is TGTGCCAGCTCCACGGTCGCTGAAGCTTTCTTT. The chain joins TRBV7-9 to TRBJ1-1; D gene uncertain. This CDR3 is built from 11 residues. The germline V and J ends were trimmed by 8 bases and 6 bases, with 10 bases remaining between them. In germline, CDR1 is SEHNR, CDR2 FQNEAQ (reference sequence).

This clonotype was detected ten times or more. The chain couples TRBV7-2 to TRBJ2-1; 10 bases line up with TRBD2. Germline V gene sequence: CDR1 SGHTA, CDR2 FQGNSA. This CDR3 spans 15 amino acids. V lost 5 bases to trimming and J lost 8 bases; unmatched junction nucleotides: 9. This chain's CDR3 is CASSAGGTSVYEQFF. CDR3 nucleotide sequence: TGTGCCAGCAGCGCCGGCGGGACTAGCGTCTATGAGCAGTTCTTC.

This sequence joins TRBV2 and TRBJ1-1; D is perhaps TRBD1 (5 bases). V was trimmed by 4 bases and J by 4 bases, leaving 13 bases between them. The CDR3 is 14 residues long. Germline V gives CDR1 SNHLY, CDR2 FYNNEI. The CDR3 spells CASSASGISTEAFF. The CDR3 DNA sequence: TGTGCCAGCAGTGCATCAGGGATTAGCACTGAAGCTTTCTTT.

The J gene is TRBJ2-7, the V gene TRBV12-3 or TRBV12-4; D not certain. The CDR3 contains 12 residues. V was clipped by 3 bases and J by 4 bases, with 7 bases between them. The CDR3 DNA sequence: TGTGCCAGCAGTTTTCACCGATACGAGCAGTACTTC. Amino acids: CASSFHRYEQYF.

The genes are TRBV19 and TRBJ2-5; D possibly uses TRBD1 or TRBD2 (6 bases each). V lost 6 bases to trimming and J lost 2 bases, with 16 bases between them. Germline CDR1 LNHDA, CDR2 SQIVND (reference sequence). CDR3 size: 15 residues. The chain's CDR3 is CASRFGGGGQETQYF. The CDR3 DNA is TGTGCCAGTAGATTTGGAGGGGGTGGACAAGAGACCCAGTACTTC.

This clonotype was found a few times. This chain uses TRBV7-2 with TRBJ2-5, with a possible D match to TRBD1 (6 bases). Trimming cost V 3 bases and J 5 bases, with 10 bases left between them. The CDR3 runs 13 residues. CDR1 and CDR2 (germline): SGHTA, FQGNSA. CDR3 protein: CASSFDRLETQYF. In DNA form, the CDR3 reads TGTGCCAGCAGCTTCGACAGGTTGGAGACCCAGTACTTC.

The CDR3, as DNA: TGTGCCAGCAGCTTAGTTTCTGGTGGTAATTCACCCCTCCACTTT. Its translation: CASSLVSGGNSPLHF. The chain carries TRBV7-4 and TRBJ1-6; the D is unclear. CDR3 length: 15 amino acids. Trimming cost V 1 base and J 6 bases, with 10 bases left between them. The germline CDR1 and CDR2 sequences are SGHVT and SQSDAQ.

The gene calls are TRBV12-3 or TRBV12-4 and TRBJ1-4, with D tentatively TRBD1 (6 bases). The CDR3 is 13 residues long. Trimming stripped 10 bases from V and 1 base from J, with 10 bases between. The CDR3 bases are TGTGCCATCGCCAGGGGAACTAATGAAAAACTGTTTTTT. It yields the protein CAIARGTNEKLFF.

This clonotype has ten or more counts. The V and J genes are TRBV7-6 and TRBJ2-1; perhaps D is TRBD1 or TRBD2 (5 bases each). Germline V gene data show CDR1 as SGHVS and CDR2 as FNYEAQ. V was pared by 4 bases and J by 6 bases, with 19 bases between. The CDR3 runs 16 residues. CDR3 loop: CASSSRIRESGNEQFF. The CDR3 coding sequence is TGTGCCAGCAGCTCGCGAATCAGGGAGTCGGGCAATGAGCAGTTCTTC.

Many counts were recorded for this clonotype. The V gene is TRBV7-6, the J gene TRBJ1-1; D ambiguous. Trimming took 5 bases from V and 4 from J, leaving 8 bases between them. CDR3 length: 12 residues. Germline CDR1 and CDR2: SGHVS and FNYEAQ. The chain's CDR3 is CASSPRGTEAFF. The CDR3 region has the DNA TGTGCCAGCAGCCCGCGGGGCACTGAAGCTTTCTTT.

This clonotype has at least ten counts. V is TRBV6-2 or TRBV6-3 and J is TRBJ1-1; 7 nucleotides align to TRBD1. The CDR3 contains 12 residues. Germline V lookup: CDR1 MNHEY, CDR2 SVGEGT. V lost 9 bases, J lost 1 base, and 2 bases stayed unmatched. The CDR3, as DNA: TGTGCCAGTTGGGACAGGAACACTGAAGCTTTCTTT. This translates into CASWDRNTEAFF.

Only a few counts were recorded for this clonotype. This sequence joins TRBV6-2 or TRBV6-3 and TRBJ1-1; tentative D call: TRBD1 (6 bases). The germline V gene encodes CDR1 MNHEY and CDR2 SVGEGT. The germline V and J ends were trimmed by 7 bases and 1 base, with 10 bases remaining between them. This CDR3 region has 13 residues. CDR3 sequence reads: CASTADRNTEAFF. DNA for the CDR3: TGTGCCAGCACCGCGGACAGGAACACTGAAGCTTTCTTT.

CDR3 nucleotide sequence: TGCGCCAGCAGCCTCGGAGTGGAGGGATCCTACGAGCAGTACTTC. Amino acids: CASSLGVEGSYEQYF. The V call is TRBV4-3, the J call TRBJ2-7, with D perhaps matching TRBD2 (6 bases). Trimming removed 4 bases at V and 1 base at J, with 14 bases between. The CDR3 length is 15 residues. Germline loops: CDR1 LGHNA, CDR2 YSLEER.

The chain employs TRBV20-1 and TRBJ2-7; D is ambiguous. This CDR3 has 13 residues. From germline, CDR1 is DFQATT and CDR2 SNEGSKA (reference sequence). The germline V and J ends were trimmed by 6 bases and 2 bases, with 14 bases remaining between them. In DNA, the CDR3 is TGCAGTGCCGCCGCCTTAGATCCCTACGAGCAGTACTTC. Protein: CSAAALDPYEQYF.

V and J are TRBV7-4 and TRBJ2-1; D is perhaps TRBD2 (5 bases). The CDR3 spans 12 residues. V was cut by 4 bases and J by 10 bases, with 11 bases left in between. CDR1 SGHVT and CDR2 SQSDAQ come from the germline V gene. CDR3 in amino acids: CASSSPSSEQFF. The CDR3 nucleotides read TGTGCCAGCAGCTCCCCTAGCAGCGAGCAGTTCTTC.

The V call is TRBV7-9, the J call TRBJ1-1; D is undetermined. Looked up from germline, CDR1 is SEHNR and CDR2 is FQNEAQ (reference sequence). The CDR3 runs to 16 residues. Trimming stripped 5 bases from V and 4 bases from J, with 20 bases between. Here the CDR3 reads CASSPGRVRASTEAFF. CDR3 bases: TGTGCCAGCAGCCCGGGGAGGGTCCGGGCGAGCACTGAAGCTTTCTTT.